The clone carrying this T cell receptor (beta chain) was recorded a few times. Lacking the conserved final phenylalanine or tryptophan, this CDR3 likely reflects a read error. This entry comes from a study of regulatory T cells in long-lasting Graves disease. CDR1 and CDR2 (germline): MDHEN, SYDVKM. This CDR3 contains 14 residues. V was trimmed by 5 bases and J by 6 bases, leaving 14 bases between them. With iRepertoire HTBI primers and Arm-PCR of CDR3 regions, TCR beta libraries were built. TCRdb re-called the multiplex PCR reads with MiXCR, one entry per CDR3 protein. The sample holds roughly 360,000 distinct CDR3 sequences, 10% to 15% seen once. Time point here: newly diagnosed GD, antithyroid drugs for less than 3 months. After RNA was extracted from PBMCs, the TCR library was made from it. The same data also contributed to another study, on T cells in Graves' hyperthyroidism and ophthalmopathy. This second study notes: A model built on 13 V-J features separated ophthalmopathy from stable hyperthyroidism.

The clonotype comes from a woman aged 18-29 years with Graves disease. Source: peripheral blood mononuclear cells (PBMCs), taken at new diagnosis, from a patient treated with antithyroid drugs. The genes are TRBV28 and TRBJ1-5; the D is unclear. The CDR3 nucleotides read TGTGCCAGCAGTGGAATGATCGGAGTTCAGCCCCAGCATTAT. It encodes CASSGMIGVQPQHY.